The entry below gives a single T cell receptor (beta chain) sequence along with its context. This sample is drawn from a study of blood T cell repertoires in COVID-19. Study as a whole: Collection of acute and convalescent COVID-19 samples took place in the United States, Italy and Spain.

In the original workflow: For nucleated cells, counts were estimated from reference gene primer amplification. TCRdb's copy holds only in-frame clones and misses some; the assay was immunoSEQ multiplex PCR. The DNA was the basis for D and trimming; V, J and clone size are from that table. The table lists approximately 210,000 clones, around 82% of them singletons. The CDR3 is 15 amino acids. V lost 3 bases and J lost 10; bases outside the gene matches: 9. CDR1 MDHEN and CDR2 SYDVKM come from the germline V gene. What was sequenced was peripheral blood. The rearrangement links TRBV28 to TRBJ1-6, with 7 nucleotides matching TRBD1. This sequence originates from a woman aged 35 to 49 with active or convalescent COVID-19. The CDR3 here is CASSFRVTGFSPLHF. The CDR3, as DNA: TGTGCCAGCAGTTTTAGGGTGACAGGGTTCTCACCCCTCCACTTT.